These T cell receptor beta chains were read from a single sample in a study of blood T cell repertoires in COVID-19. Method: immunoSEQ multiplex PCR; TCRdb's copy keeps in-frame clones and lacks some. The sample carries some 90,000 clones, around nine tenths recorded once. The sequencing input was peripheral blood. The source is a woman aged 50 to 65 in a cohort sampled during active COVID-19. CDR3s include the opening cysteine and the closing phenylalanine or tryptophan. The D gene is left open where the match is weak. Size is stated for part of the rows, as once, few or many counts, or as a class when the clone is expanded.

>.|TRBV20-1|TRBJ2-7|.
TGCAGTGCTAGAGGGTACAACGAGCAGTACTTC
CSARGYNEQYF
>.|TRBV6-6|TRBJ1-5|TRBD1
TGTGCCAGCAGAGACAGGGTGACGCGCGGCAATCAGCCCCAGCATTTT
CASRDRVTRGNQPQHF
>.|TRBV7-2|TRBJ2-7|.
TGTGCCAGCAGCCCGGGGGAGGGACAGGTAGATTGGGAGCAGTACTTC
CASSPGEGQVDWEQYF
>.|TRBV29-1|TRBJ1-2|.
TGCAGCGTTGGAGGATTTTATGGCTACACCTTC
CSVGGFYGYTF
>.|TRBV7-9|TRBJ2-3|TRBD2
TGTGCCAGCAGCTTACCCTCTAGCGGAACAATCACAGATACGCAGTATTTT
CASSLPSSGTITDTQYF
>once|TRBV6-5|TRBJ1-5|.
TGTGCCAGCTGGGGGGTGTCGGGGGGCAATCAGCCCCAGCATTTT
CASWGVSGGNQPQHF
>.|TRBV11-2|TRBJ1-1|TRBD1
TGTGCCAGCCGGGGGGGGGACAGGGGATACACTGAAGCTTTCTTT
CASRGGDRGYTEAFF
>.|TRBV18|TRBJ2-1|TRBD2
TGTGCCAGCTCATTTCGACTAGCGGATACCCGGGGATCCTACAATGAGCAGTTCTTC
CASSFRLADTRGSYNEQFF
>.|TRBV3-1/TRBV3-2|TRBJ2-5|TRBD1
TGTGCCAGCAGCCAAGTGTCAGGGGGCGCGGGGGAGACCCAGTACTTC
CASSQVSGGAGETQYF
>.|TRBV18|TRBJ1-1|.
TGTGCCAGCTCGCCCATCGGACTTAACACTGAAGCTTTCTTT
CASSPIGLNTEAFF
>.|TRBV6-5|TRBJ1-2|.
TGTGCCAGCAGGGATACAGGGAGCTATGGCTACACCTTC
CASRDTGSYGYTF
>.|TRBV5-1|TRBJ1-3|.
TGCGCCAGCAGCTTGGGGGCAGGCCTCTCTGGAAACACCATATATTTT
CASSLGAGLSGNTIYF
>.|TRBV24-1|TRBJ2-5|.
TGTGCCACCAGTGATTTTACAGGGTCGGTGGAGACCCAGTACTTC
CATSDFTGSVETQYF
>.|TRBV12-3/TRBV12-4|TRBJ2-7|.
TGTGCCAGCAGTTCAGACGGACTATACGAGCAGTACTTC
CASSSDGLYEQYF
>few|TRBV7-3|TRBJ2-7|.
TGTGCCAGCGGCCCAGACAGTGCCTACGAGCAGTACTTC
CASGPDSAYEQYF
>.|TRBV23-1|TRBJ1-3|TRBD1
TGCGCCAGCAGTCAACCTACCGGGACAGACTTCTCTGGAAACACCATATATTTT
CASSQPTGTDFSGNTIYF
>.|TRBV12-3/TRBV12-4|TRBJ1-2|.
TGTGCCAGCAGAGCAGGGCCGGGTGGCTACACCTTC
CASRAGPGGYTF
>.|TRBV18|TRBJ2-3|.
TGTGCCAGCTCACCAGGGGGCTCCACAGATACGCAGTATTTT
CASSPGGSTDTQYF
>.|TRBV6-6|TRBJ1-3|.
TGTGCCACCGCCCCAGGGACTGGAAACACCATATATTTT
CATAPGTGNTIYF
>.|TRBV5-4|TRBJ1-1|.
TGTGCCAGCAGCCCCCCCAGGGGAAAGGGGACTGAAGCTTTCTTT
CASSPPRGKGTEAFF
>.|TRBV27|TRBJ1-2|TRBD1
TGTGCCAGCAATAGGCCCGGGACAGGGGATGGCTACACCTTC
CASNRPGTGDGYTF
>.|TRBV10-3|TRBJ1-1|TRBD1
TGTGCCATCAGACCAACAGGGGTGAACACTGAAGCTTTCTTT
CAIRPTGVNTEAFF
>.|TRBV13|TRBJ2-1|.
TGTGCCAGCAGCTTAGAGGGGAAGCCCAAGGCGTTCTTC
CASSLEGKPKAFF
>.|TRBV7-3|TRBJ1-2|.
TGTGCCAGCAGTCCACAGGGAGCTGGTGGCTACACCTTC
CASSPQGAGGYTF
>.|TRBV11-2|TRBJ2-4|TRBD1
TGTGCCAGCAGCAGGGCGGGACAGGGTGTTTCGAACATTCAGTACTTC
CASSRAGQGVSNIQYF
>once|TRBV24-1|TRBJ2-2|.
TGTGCCACCAGTGGGGCGACCGGGGAGCTGTTTTTT
CATSGATGELFF
>.|TRBV27|TRBJ1-1|.
TGTGCCAGCAGTAATGAGCAGGGGTGGACTGAAGCTTTCTTT
CASSNEQGWTEAFF
>.|TRBV27|TRBJ2-1|TRBD2
TGTGCCAGCAGGCCTAGACTAGCGGGGGGCTCAGGTGAGCAGTTCTTC
CASRPRLAGGSGEQFF
>.|TRBV28|TRBJ2-1|TRBD1
TGTGCCAGCAGGCCGGGACAGGGGATTAATGAGCAGTTCTTC
CASRPGQGINEQFF
>.|TRBV13|TRBJ1-3|.
TGTGCCAGCAGCTTACTCCAGGCCAACTCTGGAAACACCATATATTTT
CASSLLQANSGNTIYF
>once|TRBV19|TRBJ1-3|TRBD1
TGTGCCAGTAGTACCGGGACAGGGTCAGGAAACACCATATATTTT
CASSTGTGSGNTIYF
>.|TRBV28|TRBJ1-2|.
TGTGCCAGCAGTTTAGGTCAGATTTATGGCTACACCTTC
CASSLGQIYGYTF
>.|TRBV30|TRBJ2-3|.
TGTGCCTGGAGTGGGGGCGCCACGGGTACAGATACGCAGTATTTT
CAWSGGATGTDTQYF
>.|TRBV6-5|TRBJ1-5|.
TGTGCCAGCAGAAAGGCGGTCAATCAGCCCCAGCATTTT
CASRKAVNQPQHF
>.|TRBV2|TRBJ2-7|.
TGTGCCAGCATGCAGGGGCCGAACTCCTACGAGCAGTACTTC
CASMQGPNSYEQYF
>.|TRBV2|TRBJ1-4|.
TGTGCCAGCAGTCCCTTGGAGGGACGCCTTGGTGAAAAACTGTTTTTT
CASSPLEGRLGEKLFF
>.|TRBV28|TRBJ2-1|.
TGTGCCAGCAGAAAAGGGGGGGCGGGAAGCTCCTACAATGAGCAGTTCTTC
CASRKGGAGSSYNEQFF
>.|TRBV27|TRBJ1-2|.
TGTGCCAGCAGTTTAAAAGGGGGTGTGCTGGGCTACACCTTC
CASSLKGGVLGYTF
>.|TRBV5-6|TRBJ2-2|.
TGTGCCAGCACCATTTACCGGACAGCGAACACCGGGGAGCTGTTTTTT
CASTIYRTANTGELFF
>.|TRBV10-3|TRBJ2-5|.
TGTGCCATCAGTGAGTCAGACTACCAAGAGACCCAGTACTTC
CAISESDYQETQYF